The T cell receptor (beta chain) under discussion was sequenced for a study of T cell responses to AZD1222 COVID-19 vaccine. The overall study: Second-dose groups at about 4 or about 12 weeks were pooled. Study findings and constraints: Of the AZD1222 recipients, only five to seven were seropositive at baseline. Only after the peak T cell response were repertoires sampled.

Clones were sequenced by immunoSEQ multiplex PCR, and TCRdb holds only the in-frame ones, with some missing. The profile shows 85,000 to 90,000 clones, roughly 87% of them singletons. Comment on this clone: The antigen remains unidentified.

From germline, CDR1 is LGHDT and CDR2 YNNKEL (reference sequence). This CDR3 spans 13 amino acids. V was clipped by 7 bases and J by 4 bases, with 8 bases between them. Specimen: peripheral blood, collected on day 0 of AZD1222 vaccination. The receptor was isolated from an adult in good health. The chain uses TRBV3-1 (or the pseudogene TRBV3-2) and TRBJ1-6, with a tentative D call TRBD1 (5 bases). The CDR3 nucleotides read TGTGCCAGCACAACAGGATATAATTCACCCCTCCACTTT. Its protein product is CASTTGYNSPLHF.